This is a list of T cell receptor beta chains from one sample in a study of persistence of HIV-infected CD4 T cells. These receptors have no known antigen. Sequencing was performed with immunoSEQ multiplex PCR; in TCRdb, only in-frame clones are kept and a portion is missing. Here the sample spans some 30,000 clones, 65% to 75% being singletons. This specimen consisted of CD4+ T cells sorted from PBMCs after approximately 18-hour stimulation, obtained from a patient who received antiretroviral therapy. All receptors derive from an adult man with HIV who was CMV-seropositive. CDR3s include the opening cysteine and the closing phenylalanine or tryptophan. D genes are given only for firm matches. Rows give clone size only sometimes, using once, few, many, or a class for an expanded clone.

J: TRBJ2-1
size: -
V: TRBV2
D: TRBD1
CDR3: CATQGQGAYNEQFF
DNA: TGTGCCACCCAAGGACAGGGCGCGTACAATGAGCAGTTCTTC

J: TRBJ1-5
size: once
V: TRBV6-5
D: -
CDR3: CASSSGLGPQHF
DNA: TGTGCCAGCAGTTCAGGTCTAGGGCCCCAGCATTTT

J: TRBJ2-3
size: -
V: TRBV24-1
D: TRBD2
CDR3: CATSDFQRGSTDTQYF
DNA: TGTGCCACCAGTGATTTCCAGCGGGGGAGTACAGATACGCAGTATTTT

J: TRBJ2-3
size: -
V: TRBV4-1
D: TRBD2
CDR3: CASSLATLAGGLGNTQYF
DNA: TGCGCCAGCAGCCTCGCCACCTTAGCGGGGGGGCTCGGGAATACGCAGTATTTT

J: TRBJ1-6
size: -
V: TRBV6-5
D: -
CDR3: CASTQFGEGRSPLHF
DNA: TGTGCCAGCACCCAATTTGGGGAAGGACGATCACCCCTCCACTTT

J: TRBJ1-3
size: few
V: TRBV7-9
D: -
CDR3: CASSRDTGNTIYF
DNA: TGTGCCAGCAGCCGGGACACCGGAAACACCATATATTTT

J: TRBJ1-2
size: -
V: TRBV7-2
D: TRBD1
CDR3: CASSRSPGQGNGYTF
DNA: TGTGCCAGCAGCCGTTCTCCGGGACAGGGCAATGGCTACACCTTC

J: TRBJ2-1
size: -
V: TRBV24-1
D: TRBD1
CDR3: CATSDRGGADNEQFF
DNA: TGTGCCACCAGTGATAGAGGGGGCGCCGACAATGAGCAGTTCTTC

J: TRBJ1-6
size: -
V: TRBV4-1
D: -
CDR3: CASSIQGVSSSYNSPLHF
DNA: TGCGCCAGCAGCATCCAGGGAGTTTCTAGCTCCTATAATTCACCCCTCCACTTT

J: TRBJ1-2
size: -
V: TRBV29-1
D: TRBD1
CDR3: CSVEDPSRGPGYGYTF
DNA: TGCAGCGTTGAAGATCCGTCCAGGGGGCCGGGGTATGGCTACACCTTC

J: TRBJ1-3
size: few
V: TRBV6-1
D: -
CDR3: CASSEAGGVSGNTIYF
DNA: TGTGCCAGCAGTGAAGCGGGAGGGGTCTCTGGAAACACCATATATTTT

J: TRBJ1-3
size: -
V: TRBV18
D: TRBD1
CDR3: CASSSDRTSGNTIYF
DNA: TGTGCCAGCTCATCGGACAGGACCTCTGGAAACACCATATATTTT

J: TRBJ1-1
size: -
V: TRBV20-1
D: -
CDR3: CSASSGRSLTEAFF
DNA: TGCAGTGCTAGTTCCGGGAGGTCGCTCACTGAAGCTTTCTTT

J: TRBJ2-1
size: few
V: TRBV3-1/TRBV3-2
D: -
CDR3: CASSRSRAYNEQFF
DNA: TGTGCCAGCAGCCGGTCCAGGGCATACAATGAGCAGTTCTTC

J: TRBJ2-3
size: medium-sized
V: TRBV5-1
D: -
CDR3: CASSLNRVTDTQYF
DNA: TGCGCCAGCAGCTTGAACAGGGTAACAGATACGCAGTATTTT

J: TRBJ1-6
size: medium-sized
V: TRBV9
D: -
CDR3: CASSVATRDAPLHF
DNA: TGTGCCAGCAGCGTAGCTACAAGGGACGCACCCCTCCACTTT

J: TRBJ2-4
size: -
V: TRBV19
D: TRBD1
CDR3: CASRQGQEYKNIQYF
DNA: TGTGCCAGTAGACAGGGACAGGAATACAAAAACATTCAGTACTTC

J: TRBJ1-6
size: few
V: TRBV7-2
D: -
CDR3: CASSLRTGGGNSPLHF
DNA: TGTGCCAGCAGCTTAAGGACCGGAGGGGGTAATTCACCCCTCCACTTT

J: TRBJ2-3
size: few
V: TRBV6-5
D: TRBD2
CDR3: CASRRAGEPDTQYF
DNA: TGTGCCAGCAGGAGAGCGGGGGAGCCAGATACGCAGTATTTT

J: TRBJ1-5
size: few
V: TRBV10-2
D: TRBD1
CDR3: CASSVTGSNQPQHF
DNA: TGCGCCAGCAGTGTGACAGGGAGCAATCAGCCCCAGCATTTT